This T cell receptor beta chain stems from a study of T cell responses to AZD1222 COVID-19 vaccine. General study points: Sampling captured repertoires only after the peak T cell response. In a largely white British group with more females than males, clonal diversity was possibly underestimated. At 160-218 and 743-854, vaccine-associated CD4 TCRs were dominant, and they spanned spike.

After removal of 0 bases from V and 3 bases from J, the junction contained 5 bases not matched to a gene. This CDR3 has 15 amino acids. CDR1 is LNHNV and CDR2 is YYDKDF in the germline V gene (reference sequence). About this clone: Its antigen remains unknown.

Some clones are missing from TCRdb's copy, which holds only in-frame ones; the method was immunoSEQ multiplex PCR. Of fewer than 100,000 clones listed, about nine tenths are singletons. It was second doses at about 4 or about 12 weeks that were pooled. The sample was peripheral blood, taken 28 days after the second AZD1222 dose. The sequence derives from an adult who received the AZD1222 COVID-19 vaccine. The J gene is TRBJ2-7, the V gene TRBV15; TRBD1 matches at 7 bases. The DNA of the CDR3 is TGTGCCACCAGCAGAGATTCACAGGGGCTCTACGAGCAGTACTTC. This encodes CATSRDSQGLYEQYF.